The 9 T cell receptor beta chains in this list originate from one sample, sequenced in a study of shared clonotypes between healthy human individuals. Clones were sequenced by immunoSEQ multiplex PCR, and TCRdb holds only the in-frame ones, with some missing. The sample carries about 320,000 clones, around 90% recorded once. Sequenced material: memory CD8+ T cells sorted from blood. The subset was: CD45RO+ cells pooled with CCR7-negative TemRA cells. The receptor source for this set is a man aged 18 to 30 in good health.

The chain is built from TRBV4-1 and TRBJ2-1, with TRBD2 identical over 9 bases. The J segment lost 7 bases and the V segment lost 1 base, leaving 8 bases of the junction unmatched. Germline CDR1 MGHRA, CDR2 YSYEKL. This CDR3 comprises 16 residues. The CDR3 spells CASSQATGLAMNEQFF. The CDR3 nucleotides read TGCGCCAGCAGCCAAGCCACGGGACTAGCTATGAATGAGCAGTTCTTC.

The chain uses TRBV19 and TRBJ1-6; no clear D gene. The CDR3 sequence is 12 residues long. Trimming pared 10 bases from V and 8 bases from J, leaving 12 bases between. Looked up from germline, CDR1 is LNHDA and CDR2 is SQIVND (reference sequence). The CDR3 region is CATRLHDSPLHF. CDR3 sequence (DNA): TGTGCCACCCGCCTTCACGATTCACCCCTCCACTTT.

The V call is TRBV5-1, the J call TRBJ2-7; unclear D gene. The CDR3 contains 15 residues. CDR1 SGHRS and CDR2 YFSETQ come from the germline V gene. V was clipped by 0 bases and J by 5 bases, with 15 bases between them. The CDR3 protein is CASSLAQGSVHEQYF. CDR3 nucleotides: TGCGCCAGCAGCTTGGCCCAAGGCAGCGTCCACGAGCAGTACTTC. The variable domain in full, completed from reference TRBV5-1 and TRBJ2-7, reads KAGVTQTPRYLIKTRGQQVTLSCSPISGHRSVSWYQQTPGQGLQFLFEYFSETQRNKGNFPGRFSGRQFSNSRSEMNVSTLELGDSALYLCASSLAQGSVHEQYFGPGTRLTVT.

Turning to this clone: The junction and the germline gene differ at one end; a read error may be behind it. The CDR3 is CASSLTSTGELFF. The CDR3 DNA sequence: TGTGCCAGCAGCCTAACAAGCACCGGGGAGCTGTTTTTT. The gene calls are TRBV7-3 and TRBJ2-2; D remains unclear. CDR1 is SGHTA and CDR2 is FQGTGA in the germline V gene. CDR3 size: 13 residues.

The CDR3 nucleotides are TGCGCCAGCAGCTTGGTTCCGGGACAGAGCTACGAGCAGTACTTC. Translation: CASSLVPGQSYEQYF. This chain uses TRBV5-1 with TRBJ2-7; 7 bases fit TRBD1. The junction had 6 bases not matched to a gene; V was cut back by 0 bases and J by 3 bases. The CDR3 has 15 residues. Germline V lookup: CDR1 SGHRS, CDR2 YFSETQ.

The CDR3 DNA reads as TGTGCCAGCAGTTGGTTAATCCACAATGAGCAGTTCTTC. Translation gives CASSWLIHNEQFF. The V call is TRBV27, the J call TRBJ2-1; D unresolved. V was cut by 4 bases and J by 5 bases, with 9 bases left in between. CDR1 is MNHEY and CDR2 is SMNVEV in the germline V gene (reference sequence). This CDR3 is built from 13 residues.

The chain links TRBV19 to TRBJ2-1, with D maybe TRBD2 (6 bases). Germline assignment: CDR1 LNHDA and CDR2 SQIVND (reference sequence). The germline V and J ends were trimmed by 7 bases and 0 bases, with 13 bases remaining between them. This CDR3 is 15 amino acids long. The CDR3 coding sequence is TGTGCCAGTAATGACGGCGGGGACTCCTACAATGAGCAGTTCTTC. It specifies CASNDGGDSYNEQFF.

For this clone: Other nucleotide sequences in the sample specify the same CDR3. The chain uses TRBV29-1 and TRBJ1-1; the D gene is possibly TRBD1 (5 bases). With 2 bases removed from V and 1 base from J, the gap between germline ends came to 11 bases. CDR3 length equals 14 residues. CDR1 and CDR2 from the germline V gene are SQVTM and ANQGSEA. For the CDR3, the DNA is TGCAGCGTTGAATCGGGGCTTGGGAACACTGAAGCTTTCTTT. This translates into CSVESGLGNTEAFF.

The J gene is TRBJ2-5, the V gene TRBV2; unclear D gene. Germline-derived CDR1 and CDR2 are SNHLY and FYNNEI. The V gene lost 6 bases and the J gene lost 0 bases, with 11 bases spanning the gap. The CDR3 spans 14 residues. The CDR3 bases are TGTGCCAGCAGGTACTATGGGTACCAAGAGACCCAGTACTTC. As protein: CASRYYGYQETQYF.